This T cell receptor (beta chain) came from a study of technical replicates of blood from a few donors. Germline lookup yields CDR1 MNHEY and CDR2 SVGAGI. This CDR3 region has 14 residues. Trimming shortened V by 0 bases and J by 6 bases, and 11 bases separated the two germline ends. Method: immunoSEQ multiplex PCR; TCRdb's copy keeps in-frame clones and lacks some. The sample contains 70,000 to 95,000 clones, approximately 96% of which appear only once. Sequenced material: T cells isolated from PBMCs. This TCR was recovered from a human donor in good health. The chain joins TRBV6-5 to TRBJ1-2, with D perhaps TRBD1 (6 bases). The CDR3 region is CASSYSQGLDGYTF. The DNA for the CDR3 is TGTGCCAGCAGTTACTCTCAGGGGCTGGATGGCTACACCTTC.